This T cell receptor beta chain was captured in a study of identical twins. Overall study findings and caveats: Analyses of zero insertions could, in part, be confounded by invariant MAIT and iNKT cells. For out-of-frame alpha sequences shared by twins, low generation probability was in excess.

TCRdb reprocessed the 5' RACE reads with MiXCR, giving one entry per CDR3 protein. The table includes around 250,000 distinct CDR3 sequences, roughly 7% detected once. This clonotype has a handful of counts. The antigen remains undetermined. In germline, CDR1 is SGHAT, CDR2 FQDESV (reference sequence). This CDR3 region has 18 residues. V was clipped by 3 bases and J by 5 bases, with 22 bases between them. The data also belong to a second study, concerning yellow fever vaccine responses in identical twins.

This sequence was found in a woman in her late teens or twenties in good health. The chain combines TRBV11-1 with TRBJ2-2, with a weak D call TRBD1 (5 bases). Material for sequencing was memory (CD45RO+) T cells sorted from blood. Here the CDR3 DNA reads TGTGCCAGCAGCTTCCGACAGAAGACCCTACAATCGACCGGGGAGCTGTTTTTT. Amino acid sequence: CASSFRQKTLQSTGELFF. Variable domain in full (rest from reference TRBV11-1 and TRBJ2-2): EAEVAQSPRYKITEKSQAVAFWCDPISGHATLYWYRQILGQGPELLVQFQDESVVDDSQLPKDRFSAERLKGVDSTLKIQPAELGDSAMYLCASSFRQKTLQSTGELFFGEGSRLTVL.